This paragraph covers one T cell receptor beta chain sequence. The sample originates from a study of T cells in Graves' hyperthyroidism and ophthalmopathy. Per germline, CDR1 LNHDA and CDR2 SQIVND (reference sequence). The ends lost 7 bases at V and 7 bases at J; junction bases unmatched: 6. The CDR3 totals 12 residues. The source material, RNA transcripts, was used to amplify TCR beta CDR3 regions. The primer set for the first-round RT-PCR of the TCR CDR3 was HTBI. A single record per CDR3 protein comes from TCRdb applying MiXCR to the multiplex PCR reads. The table includes some 420,000 distinct CDR3 sequences, 12% to 15% detected once. Patients showing uncontrolled infection, other autoimmune disease, pregnancy or lactation were ineligible.

This receptor was taken from a woman aged 18-30 years with Graves' hyperthyroidism. V gene TRBV19 combines with J gene TRBJ1-2; 7 nucleotides agree with TRBD1. Sequenced material: blood. In DNA, the CDR3 is TGTGCCAGTACTCCGACAGGGAGTGGCTACACCTTC. Translation: CASTPTGSGYTF.